A selection of T cell receptor beta chains follows, all from one sample in a study of blood T cells in healthy people across ages. Each CDR3 protein is one row after TCRdb ran MiXCR on the 5' RACE reads. The repertoire holds about 800,000 distinct CDR3 sequences, 25% seen once, with roughly 3.8% in the top ten. Another study also made use of these data, one on T cells of mothers and their children.

Sequencing was carried out using blood. The source is a boy between 10 and 17 years old in good health. Each CDR3 is given with its conserved first and last residue. The D gene is left open where the match is weak. Some rows have no size entry. The others give once, few or many, or a class for an expanded clone.

V gene	J gene	D gene	clone size	CDR3 DNA	CDR3 protein
TRBV15	TRBJ2-3	NA	NA	TGTGCCACCAGCAGAGATGTAGATACGCAGTATTTT	CATSRDVDTQYF
TRBV6-2/TRBV6-3	TRBJ2-7	TRBD1	NA	TGTGCCAGCCTTGACAGGGAAGGAGAGCAGTACTTC	CASLDREGEQYF
TRBV13	TRBJ1-2	NA	NA	TGTGCCAGCAGCTTAGGTCCTAGGCGGCGTAGCTATGGCTACACCTTC	CASSLGPRRRSYGYTF
TRBV27	TRBJ1-4	NA	many	TGTGCCAGCAGTTTCCTGTATGAAAAACTGTTTTTT	CASSFLYEKLFF
TRBV4-3	TRBJ2-3	TRBD2	few	TGCGCCAGCAGCCCGGGGCTAGCGGGGCCTCCGCAGTATTTT	CASSPGLAGPPQYF
TRBV7-2	TRBJ2-7	TRBD1	NA	TGTGCCAGCAGCTTGGTGACAGGGTCATTTGACGAGCAGTACTTC	CASSLVTGSFDEQYF
TRBV7-9	TRBJ2-5	NA	once	TGTGCCAGCAGCACCCAGGGTAGGCAAGAGACCCAGTACTTC	CASSTQGRQETQYF
TRBV6-5	TRBJ1-1	TRBD1	few	TGTGCCAGCAGTTTCCCGACAGGGGAAGCTTTCTTT	CASSFPTGEAFF
TRBV28	TRBJ1-1	NA	few	TGTGCCAGCAGTTGGCCCGCCCCGGGGCCGAACACTGAAGCTTTCTTT	CASSWPAPGPNTEAFF
TRBV28	TRBJ1-4	TRBD1	NA	TGTGCCAGCAGCAAACTGGGACAGGGGGCATGGAGAACTAATGAAAAACTGTTTTTT	CASSKLGQGAWRTNEKLFF
TRBV5-1	TRBJ2-7	TRBD2	NA	TGCGCCAGCAGCTTGGCCGCGACTAGCGGGAGGGCCAACGGGTACGAGCAGTACTTC	CASSLAATSGRANGYEQYF
TRBV7-3	TRBJ2-3	NA	few	TGTGCCAGCAGCTTCTCGGGACTGCCATCCGATACGCAGTATTTT	CASSFSGLPSDTQYF
TRBV2	TRBJ1-5	NA	few	TGTGCCAGCAGGGGACGGGTTAGCAATCAGCCCCAGCATTTT	CASRGRVSNQPQHF
TRBV28	TRBJ1-4	TRBD1	NA	TGTGCCAGCAGTTTCGGGGACAGCGCGAATGAAAAACTGTTTTTT	CASSFGDSANEKLFF
TRBV29-1	TRBJ2-1	NA	NA	TGCAGCGTTGATATAGCTTCCGCCTACAATGAGCAGTTCTTC	CSVDIASAYNEQFF
TRBV20-1	TRBJ2-1	NA	NA	TGCAGTGCCCTTGACCATGGGGAGATCCCCTACAATGAGCAGTTCTTC	CSALDHGEIPYNEQFF
TRBV10-3	TRBJ1-5	NA	NA	TGTGCCATCAGTGAGTCTTATGGAGAGCAGCCCCAGCATTTT	CAISESYGEQPQHF
TRBV6-4	TRBJ2-1	TRBD2	many	TGTGCCAGCAGCGAGGTAGCGGGAGGAGGCAATGAGCAGTTCTTC	CASSEVAGGGNEQFF
TRBV29-1	TRBJ1-5	NA	NA	TGCAGCGTTGGGACAGATTATAGCAATCAGCCCCAGCATTTT	CSVGTDYSNQPQHF
TRBV29-1	TRBJ2-2	TRBD1	NA	TGCAGCGTTGGACAGGGGTTTGGAACCGGGGAGCTGTTTTTT	CSVGQGFGTGELFF
TRBV20-1	TRBJ2-1	TRBD2	few	TGCAGTGCTAGTACGACTAGCGGGGCCTCTGGGGAGCAGTTCTTC	CSASTTSGASGEQFF
TRBV20-1	TRBJ1-4	NA	NA	TGCAGTGCTAGTAGCGGGAACAATGAAAAACTGTTTTTT	CSASSGNNEKLFF
TRBV5-6	TRBJ1-4	NA	NA	TGTGCCAGCAGTGACGACCGGGACTACCGAAAAGAACTGTTTTTT	CASSDDRDYRKELFF
TRBV11-2	TRBJ2-6	TRBD1	few	TGTGCCAGCAGCACTAGGACAGGGCTGGGGGCCAACGTCCTGACTTTC	CASSTRTGLGANVLTF
TRBV12-3/TRBV12-4	TRBJ2-3	TRBD2	few	TGTGCCAGCACCCTGGGGCGGGGGACGGATACGCAGTATTTT	CASTLGRGTDTQYF
TRBV4-3	TRBJ2-1	NA	NA	TGCGCCAGCAGCCAAGCTGGGCTTCCTACCTACAATGAGCAGTTCTTC	CASSQAGLPTYNEQFF
TRBV5-1	TRBJ2-5	NA	few	TGCGCCAGCAGACCGGGGAACCAAGAGACCCAGTACTTC	CASRPGNQETQYF
TRBV7-2	TRBJ2-3	NA	once	TGTGCCAGCAGCTTAGTCTATCGCGGGGTAGCAGATACGCAGTATTTT	CASSLVYRGVADTQYF
TRBV12-3/TRBV12-4	TRBJ2-7	TRBD1	NA	TGTGCCAGCAGTTGGGACAGGGGATCCGAGCAGTACTTC	CASSWDRGSEQYF